This T cell receptor beta chain was documented in a study of OX40 agonist ivuxolimab in advanced cancers. The protocol was immunoSEQ multiplex PCR, while the TCRdb copy is restricted to in-frame clones and leaves out a portion. This table holds 20,000 to 30,000 clones, around 85% found once. This CDR3 comprises 14 residues. V lost 1 base to trimming and J lost 1 base, with 7 bases between them. Germline V gene lookup returns CDR1 SGHTA and CDR2 FQGNSA. This receptor was identified in an adult with an advanced solid tumor such as melanoma, head and neck, liver or kidney cancer. The sample consisted of CD4+ or CD8+ T cells sorted from blood, taken in a trial of the OX40 agonist ivuxolimab. The chain recombines TRBV7-2 with TRBJ2-5, with D maybe TRBD2 (6 bases). The CDR3 is CASSLGRAQETQYF. Written as DNA, the CDR3 is TGTGCCAGCAGCTTAGGGAGGGCCCAAGAGACCCAGTACTTC.